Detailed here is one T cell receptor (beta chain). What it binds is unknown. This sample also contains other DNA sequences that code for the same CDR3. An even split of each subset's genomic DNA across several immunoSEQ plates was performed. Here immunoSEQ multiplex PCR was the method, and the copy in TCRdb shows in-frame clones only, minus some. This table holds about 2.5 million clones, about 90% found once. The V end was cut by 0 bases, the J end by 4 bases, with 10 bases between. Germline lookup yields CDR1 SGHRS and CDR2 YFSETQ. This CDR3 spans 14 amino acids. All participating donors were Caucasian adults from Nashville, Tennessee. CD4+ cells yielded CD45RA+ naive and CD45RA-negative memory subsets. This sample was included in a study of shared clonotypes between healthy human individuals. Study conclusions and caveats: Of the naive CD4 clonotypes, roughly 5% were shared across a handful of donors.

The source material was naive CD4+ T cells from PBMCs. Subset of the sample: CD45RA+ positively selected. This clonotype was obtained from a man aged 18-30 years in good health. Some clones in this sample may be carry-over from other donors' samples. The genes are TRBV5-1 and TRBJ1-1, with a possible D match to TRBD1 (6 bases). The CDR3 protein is CASSLEGGRTEAFF. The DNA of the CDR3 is TGCGCCAGCAGCTTGGAAGGGGGTCGCACTGAAGCTTTCTTT.